This is a list of T cell receptor beta chains from one sample in a study of blood T cell repertoires in COVID-19. TCRdb keeps only in-frame clones here, not all; method: immunoSEQ multiplex PCR. The data show approximately 51,000 clones, around 87% seen once. Sequencing input: peripheral blood. These receptors all stem from a woman aged 80 or over with COVID-19, enrolled during active disease. Each CDR3 is given with its conserved first and last residue. The D gene is left open where the match is weak. Clone size appears in some rows only: once, few, many, or a class for an expanded clone.

J gene | V gene | D gene | clone size | CDR3 DNA | CDR3 protein
TRBJ1-1 | TRBV3-1/TRBV3-2 | TRBD1 | once | TGTGCCAGCAGCCCGCGGGGACAGGCTGAAGCTTTCTTT | CASSPRGQAEAFF
TRBJ1-5 | TRBV11-2 | - | - | TGTGCCAGCAGCTTAGGCGGTTCCGCTCAGCCCCAGCATTTT | CASSLGGSAQPQHF
TRBJ2-7 | TRBV7-2 | TRBD1 | - | TGTGCCAGCAGCCGGACAGGGGGAACAGTGACTAGTAGCTACGAGCAGTACTTC | CASSRTGGTVTSSYEQYF
TRBJ2-2 | TRBV7-7 | TRBD2 | - | TGTGCTAGCAGCCAAACTAGCGCCAGCGGGGAGCTGTTTTTT | CASSQTSASGELFF
TRBJ1-5 | TRBV6-1 | TRBD1 | - | TGTGCCAGCAGTGCCGGGACAGGGGGCGGCAATCAGCCCCAGCATTTT | CASSAGTGGGNQPQHF
TRBJ1-6 | TRBV5-6 | - | - | TGTGCCAGCAGCTTGTTCAGAACGCATTCACCCCTCCACTTT | CASSLFRTHSPLHF
TRBJ1-4 | TRBV30 | - | - | TGTGCCTGGGCTGGACAAACTAATGAAAAACTGTTTTTT | CAWAGQTNEKLFF
TRBJ1-5 | TRBV27 | TRBD1 | - | TGTGCCAGTAGTTTGTCTCGGACAGGGAATCAGCCCCAGCATTTT | CASSLSRTGNQPQHF
TRBJ2-7 | TRBV3-1/TRBV3-2 | - | few | TGTGCCAGCAGCCACTCGGACACCTCTCCCTACGAGCAGTACTTC | CASSHSDTSPYEQYF
TRBJ2-1 | TRBV27 | TRBD2 | - | TGTGCCAGCACTAAGGGACTAGCTGTGGGCAATGAGCAGTTCTTC | CASTKGLAVGNEQFF
TRBJ2-7 | TRBV2 | TRBD1 | few | TGTGCCAGCAGTGGAGACAGGGTGGGATCCTACGAGCAGTACTTC | CASSGDRVGSYEQYF
TRBJ1-6 | TRBV27 | - | few | TGTGCCAGCAGCCAGGACAGCACTTTTTATAATTCACCCCTCCACTTT | CASSQDSTFYNSPLHF
TRBJ1-3 | TRBV28 | - | - | TGTGCCAGCAGTTATAGGGGGTTGCGAGGAAACACCATATATTTT | CASSYRGLRGNTIYF
TRBJ2-7 | TRBV6-5 | - | - | TGTGCCAGCAGCCCCATCATCTACGAGCAGTACTTC | CASSPIIYEQYF
TRBJ2-1 | TRBV5-4 | - | - | TGTGCCAGCAGCTTTATAGGGGCAGGGGCGCGGAATGAGCAGTTCTTC | CASSFIGAGARNEQFF
TRBJ1-1 | TRBV7-3 | TRBD1 | - | TGTGCCAGCAGCCCAGGGGGAGGTGGGAACACTGAAGCTTTCTTT | CASSPGGGGNTEAFF
TRBJ1-2 | TRBV10-3 | TRBD1 | - | TGTGCCATCAGTGGAGGACAGGGATCTTATGGCTACACCTTC | CAISGGQGSYGYTF
TRBJ2-5 | TRBV5-4 | - | - | TGTGCCAGCAGCTTGGGGAGGGCCGGGGAGACCCAGTACTTC | CASSLGRAGETQYF
TRBJ1-3 | TRBV2 | TRBD1 | - | TGTGCCAGCAGTGAAGCCCCCGGACAGGGAGGTAACACCATATATTTT | CASSEAPGQGGNTIYF
TRBJ2-1 | TRBV5-1 | - | - | TGCGCCAGCAGCGCGGAGGGGGCTTCTTTCAATGAGCAGTTCTTC | CASSAEGASFNEQFF